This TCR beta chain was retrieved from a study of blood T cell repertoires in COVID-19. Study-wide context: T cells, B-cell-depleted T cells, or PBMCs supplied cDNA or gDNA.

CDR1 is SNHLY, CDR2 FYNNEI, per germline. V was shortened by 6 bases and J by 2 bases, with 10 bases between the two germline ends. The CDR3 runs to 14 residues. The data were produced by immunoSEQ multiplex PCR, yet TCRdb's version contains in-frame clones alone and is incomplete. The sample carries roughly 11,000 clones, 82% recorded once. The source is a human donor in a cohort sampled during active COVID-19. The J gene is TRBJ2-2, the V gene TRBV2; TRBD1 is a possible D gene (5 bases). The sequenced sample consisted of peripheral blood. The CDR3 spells CASRDTPNTGELFF. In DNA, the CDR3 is TGTGCCAGCAGGGACACTCCAAACACCGGGGAGCTGTTTTTT.